Following are 30 T cell receptor beta chains from one sample sequenced in a study of beta chain features in type 1 diabetes. The investigators reverse transcribed all of the isolated RNA, so they sequenced expressed TCRB transcripts. The method was immunoSEQ multiplex PCR; TCRdb's version includes in-frame clones alone and lacks a portion of them. This sample has 220,000 or so clones; about 70% occur once, and the top ten carry 0.053%. Input material: naive CD4+ T cells from blood. The receptors derive from a young man in good health.

This clone was detected a few times. Other DNA variants within this sample encode the same CDR3. The J gene is TRBJ1-5, the V gene TRBV30; no definite D call. The germline CDR1 and CDR2 sequences are GTSNPN and SVGIG (reference sequence). The V end was cut by 3 bases, the J end by 1 base, with 7 bases between. The CDR3 runs 13 residues. DNA of the CDR3: TGTGCCTGGAGCCCTGACAGCAATCAGCCCCAGCATTTT. Translated, it gives CAWSPDSNQPQHF.

V and J are TRBV29-1 and TRBJ2-2; a weak D match, TRBD1 (6 bases). Germline V gives CDR1 SQVTM, CDR2 ANQGSEA. CDR3 length: 13 residues. Trimming shortened V by 7 bases and J by 1 base, and 10 bases separated the two germline ends. The CDR3 is CSAGQKNTGELFF. The DNA of the CDR3 is TGCAGCGCTGGACAGAAGAACACCGGGGAGCTGTTTTTT.

V gene TRBV7-2 combines with J gene TRBJ1-2; weak D call: TRBD1 (5 bases). The CDR3 totals 15 residues. Germline values: CDR1 SGHTA, CDR2 FQGNSA. V shed 1 base and J shed 5 bases, with 14 bases lying between them. The CDR3 DNA follows: TGTGCCAGCAGCTTAGACCGCGGGACTTATTATGGCTACACCTTC. Translation gives CASSLDRGTYYGYTF. Full variable domain (outside the CDR3, taken from reference TRBV7-2 and TRBJ1-2): GAGVSQSPSNKVTEKGKDVELRCDPISGHTALYWYRQSLGQGLEFLIYFQGNSAPDKSGLPSDRFSAERTGGSVSTLTIQRTQQEDSAVYLCASSLDRGTYYGYTFGSGTRLTVV.

This clone has a single count. The chain is built from TRBV9 and TRBJ2-5; 7 nucleotides agree with TRBD2. V was clipped by 4 bases and J by 4 bases; unmatched bases: 16. The CDR3 is 17 amino acids. Germline V CDR1 and CDR2: SGDLS, YYNGEE. CDR3 nucleotide sequence: TGTGCCAGCAGCCCATCGGGGGGAGACTTGGCCCCAGAGACCCAGTACTTC. Translation: CASSPSGGDLAPETQYF.

This clone was picked up one time. The CDR3 spells CASSSRDEQFF. CDR3 in DNA: TGTGCCAGCAGCTCTAGGGATGAGCAGTTCTTC. The chain couples TRBV11-2 to TRBJ2-1; no clear D gene. The germline CDR1 and CDR2 sequences are SGHAT and FQNNGV. The length of the CDR3 is 11 residues. With 4 bases removed from V and 8 bases from J, the gap between germline ends came to 6 bases.

The CDR3 DNA follows: TGCAGCGGCCAAGACGGGGCAGATACGCAGTATTTT. Its translation is CSGQDGADTQYF. The chain combines TRBV29-1 with TRBJ2-3; D perhaps matches TRBD2 (5 bases). The CDR3 sequence is 12 residues long. V lost 7 bases and J lost 4, with 12 bases in between. From germline, CDR1 is SQVTM and CDR2 ANQGSEA.

The CDR3 DNA sequence: TGTGCCAGCAGTTTATCTGGAAACACCATATATTTT. Amino acid sequence: CASSLSGNTIYF. The chain combines TRBV28 with TRBJ1-3; the D is unclear. The V and J ends lost 1 base and 2 bases respectively, with 0 bases between them. This CDR3 is built from 12 residues. Germline loops: CDR1 MDHEN, CDR2 SYDVKM.

This clone was counted between two and nine times. In the same sample, other DNA sequences code for this CDR3. CDR3 region: CAWSVRSGGYNEQFF. CDR3 nucleotide sequence: TGTGCCTGGAGTGTACGTAGCGGGGGATACAATGAGCAGTTCTTC. The genes are TRBV30 and TRBJ2-1, with 9 bases matching TRBD2. The CDR3 covers 15 residues. The germline V gene encodes CDR1 GTSNPN and CDR2 SVGIG (reference sequence). J gave up 4 bases and V 0 bases, and 4 bases lay outside the gene matches.

The chain employs TRBV30 and TRBJ2-7, with TRBD2 as a possible D gene (5 bases). The CDR3 runs 13 residues. V shed 1 base and J shed 6 bases, with 13 bases lying between them. CDR1 is GTSNPN and CDR2 is SVGIG in the germline V gene (reference sequence). CDR3 nucleotides: TGTGCCTGGAGTGAGCGGTCCGGTAGCGAGCAGTACTTC. This codes for CAWSERSGSEQYF.

V and J are TRBV29-1 and TRBJ2-7; TRBD2 matches at 10 bases. The CDR3 has 15 residues. The junction had 5 bases not matched to a gene; V was cut back by 2 bases and J by 1 base. Germline assignment: CDR1 SQVTM and CDR2 ANQGSEA. CDR3 sequence (DNA): TGCAGCGTTGAACTTAGCGGGAGGCCGTCCTACGAGCAGTACTTC. Amino acids: CSVELSGRPSYEQYF.

The chain links TRBV6-1 to TRBJ2-5, with D uncertain. With 4 bases removed from V and 4 bases from J, the gap between germline ends came to 10 bases. The CDR3 spans 13 residues. CDR1 is MNHNS and CDR2 is SASEGT in the germline V gene. The CDR3 DNA reads TGTGCCAGCAGTGCCGGGTCTTCAGAGACCCAGTACTTC. It translates to CASSAGSSETQYF.

V and J are TRBV29-1 and TRBJ2-1; TRBD2 might be the D (5 bases). V lost 1 base and J lost 3, with 22 bases in between. CDR1 and CDR2 (germline): SQVTM, ANQGSEA. The CDR3 sequence is 18 residues long. The CDR3 reads CSVEAGIKELAIYNEQFF. The CDR3 DNA is TGCAGCGTTGAAGCGGGAATTAAGGAGCTCGCGATCTACAATGAGCAGTTCTTC.

The genes are TRBV30 and TRBJ2-7, with D possibly TRBD2 on 7 matching bases. Trimming pared 0 bases from V and 3 bases from J, leaving 12 bases between. CDR1 GTSNPN and CDR2 SVGIG come from the germline V gene (reference sequence). This CDR3 contains 14 residues. The CDR3 nucleotides are TGTGCCTGGAGTGTACGCGGGGGCAACTACGAGCAGTACTTC. Translated, it gives CAWSVRGGNYEQYF.

This clone was detected only a few times. This chain links TRBV29-1 with TRBJ2-5; perhaps TRBD1 as D (6 bases). The assigned J gene may be wrong: the sequence end matches TRBJ2-7 better. This CDR3 contains 12 residues. Germline CDR1 SQVTM, CDR2 ANQGSEA. CDR3 loop: CSVGYRDYEQYF. The CDR3 region has the DNA TGCAGCGTTGGATACAGGGACTACGAGCAGTACTTC.

This chain links TRBV23-1 with TRBJ2-1; perhaps TRBD2 as D (6 bases). TRBV23-1 is an ORF, with its function uncertain. V was shortened by 7 bases and J by 3 bases, with 34 bases between the two germline ends. The CDR3 contains 21 residues. The CDR3 coding sequence is TGCGCCAGCAAGAAGGTCGGAGGAGGACACAGCAGCGGAGGGAACTACAATGAGCAGTTCTTC. It specifies CASKKVGGGHSSGGNYNEQFF.

This sequence joins TRBV6-5 and TRBJ2-7, with D possibly being TRBD1 (7 bases). Trimming removed 3 bases at V and 0 bases at J, with 12 bases between. The CDR3 runs to 15 residues. Germline CDR1 MNHEY, CDR2 SVGAGI. The CDR3 here is CASSYAGQYSYEQYF. As DNA, the CDR3 is TGTGCCAGCAGTTATGCGGGACAGTACTCCTACGAGCAGTACTTC.

This clone was detected only a few times. The sample holds other DNA sequences that translate to the same CDR3. The chain couples TRBV4-3 to TRBJ2-7; D gene unclear. The CDR3 has 13 amino acids. V was pared by 0 bases and J by 4 bases, with 7 bases between. Germline V gene data show CDR1 as LGHNA and CDR2 as YSLEER. In nucleotides, the CDR3 is TGCGCCAGCAGCCAAGATCGGAAATACGAGCAGTACTTC. As protein: CASSQDRKYEQYF.

The V gene is TRBV7-2, the J gene TRBJ2-5, with 8 bases matching TRBD1. The V segment lost 6 bases and the J segment 7 bases; nucleotides outside the gene matches: 7. The germline CDR1 and CDR2 sequences are SGHTA and FQGNSA. The CDR3 sequence is 13 residues long. CDR3 coding DNA: TGTGCCAGCAGTCAACAGGGGGGAGCGACCCAGTACTTC. Its protein product is CASSQQGGATQYF.

About this clone itself: Other DNA sequences of this sample code for an identical CDR3. The gene calls are TRBV29-1 and TRBJ2-5, with TRBD2 matching 10 bases. The ends lost 4 bases at V and 1 base at J; junction bases unmatched: 3. CDR1 and CDR2 from the germline V gene are SQVTM and ANQGSEA. This CDR3 has 14 amino acids. The CDR3 bases are TGCAGCGTTGCAGGGACTAGCGTCCAAGAGACCCAGTACTTC. Translating gives CSVAGTSVQETQYF.

The chain couples TRBV7-9 to TRBJ2-5; TRBD1 agrees at 7 bases. V was clipped by 10 bases and J by 3 bases; unmatched bases: 17. The CDR3 spans 16 residues. Germline V gene data show CDR1 as SEHNR and CDR2 as FQNEAQ (reference sequence). DNA for the CDR3: TGTGCCATCTCCTCATGGGTGGAAGGGGGCGAAGAGACCCAGTACTTC. The encoded protein is CAISSWVEGGEETQYF.

The V gene is TRBV10-3, the J gene TRBJ1-2; D gene uncertain. Per germline, CDR1 ENHRY and CDR2 SYGVKD. Trimming cost V 6 bases and J 2 bases, with 7 bases left between them. The CDR3 length is 12 residues. CDR3 DNA: TGTGCCATCAGGGAAGTCAACTATGGCTACACCTTC. Residues: CAIREVNYGYTF.

This clone came up a few times. The chain joins TRBV30 to TRBJ2-1; the match to TRBD2 covers 10 bases. The CDR3 consists of 15 residues. Germline CDR1 GTSNPN, CDR2 SVGIG (reference sequence). J gave up 7 bases and V 1 base, and 7 bases lay outside the gene matches. The CDR3 is CAWSAGTSVKNEQFF. The CDR3 nucleotides are TGTGCCTGGAGTGCCGGGACTAGCGTTAAGAATGAGCAGTTCTTC.

The table lists this clone with a few counts. This same CDR3 is encoded by further DNA sequences in the sample. The chain couples TRBV29-1 to TRBJ2-5; possible D gene TRBD1, 6 bases. CDR3 size: 12 residues. V gave up 4 bases and J gave up 3 bases, with 9 bases separating them. Germline loops: CDR1 SQVTM, CDR2 ANQGSEA. CDR3 DNA sequence: TGCAGCGTTGCGGCAGGGGAAGAGACCCAGTACTTC. Protein sequence: CSVAAGEETQYF.

The rearrangement uses TRBV6-5 and TRBJ1-2, with D perhaps TRBD1 (6 bases). CDR3 size: 14 residues. V lost 5 bases and J 6 bases, leaving 16 bases between the germline ends. Germline CDR1 is MNHEY and CDR2 is SVGAGI. Here the CDR3 DNA reads TGTGCCAGCAGTGAACAAGGGTCAGGGGATGGCTACACCTTC. Translating it yields CASSEQGSGDGYTF.

This rearrangement joins TRBV2 to TRBJ2-3; D is unresolved. The germline V gene encodes CDR1 SNHLY and CDR2 FYNNEI. The CDR3 has 14 amino acids. V lost 6 bases and J lost 0, with 10 bases in between. The CDR3 reads CASSPFTSTDTQYF. CDR3 DNA: TGTGCCAGCAGCCCCTTTACTAGCACAGATACGCAGTATTTT.

This clone was picked up a small number of times. This chain joins TRBV29-1 and TRBJ1-1; the match to TRBD1 covers 7 bases. Germline CDR1 SQVTM, CDR2 ANQGSEA. With V trimmed by 7 bases and J by 2 bases, 4 bases remained unmatched. The CDR3 contains 12 residues. CDR3 region: CSGRGFNTEAFF. In DNA form, the CDR3 reads TGCAGCGGCAGGGGGTTTAACACTGAAGCTTTCTTT. The whole variable domain, filled in from reference TRBV29-1 and TRBJ1-1, reads SAVISQKPSRDICQRGTSLTIQCQVDSQVTMMFWYRQQPGQSLTLIATANQGSEATYESGFVIDKFPISRPNLTFSTLTVSNMSPEDSSIYLCSGRGFNTEAFFGQGTRLTVV.

This clone has a handful of counts. The rearrangement links TRBV30 to TRBJ2-5; D call uncertain. V lost 2 bases and J 2 bases, leaving 9 bases between the germline ends. The germline gives CDR1 GTSNPN, CDR2 SVGIG (reference sequence). This CDR3 has 13 amino acids. The CDR3 DNA sequence: TGTGCCTGGAGTTCCCTATGGCAAGAGACCCAGTACTTC. Its translation is CAWSSLWQETQYF.

This clone was counted a few times. V and J are TRBV30 and TRBJ2-4, with 14 bases fitting TRBD2. CDR1 is GTSNPN and CDR2 is SVGIG in the germline V gene (reference sequence). The J segment lost 3 bases and the V segment lost 2 bases, leaving 12 bases of the junction unmatched. CDR3 length: 19 amino acids. CDR3 nucleotides: TGTGCCTGGAGTAAGCCGGGACTAGCGGGAGACGGCTTCAAAAACATTCAGTACTTC. It yields the protein CAWSKPGLAGDGFKNIQYF.

V usage is TRBV5-1 and J usage is TRBJ2-5; weak D call: TRBD1 (6 bases). The V end lost 1 base, the J end lost 5 bases, and 12 bases lay between the germline ends. This CDR3 has 14 residues. From germline, CDR1 is SGHRS and CDR2 YFSETQ. The CDR3 reads CASSLIPGDETQYF. The CDR3 coding sequence is TGCGCCAGCAGCTTGATTCCAGGGGATGAGACCCAGTACTTC.

The chain links TRBV6-5 to TRBJ1-2, with D unclear. Deletions cut 5 bases from V and 4 bases from J, with 8 bases between. The CDR3 totals 12 residues. Germline V gene lookup returns CDR1 MNHEY and CDR2 SVGAGI. The CDR3 bases are TGTGCCAGCAGTAGGACGGGCTATGGCTACACCTTC. Residues: CASSRTGYGYTF.